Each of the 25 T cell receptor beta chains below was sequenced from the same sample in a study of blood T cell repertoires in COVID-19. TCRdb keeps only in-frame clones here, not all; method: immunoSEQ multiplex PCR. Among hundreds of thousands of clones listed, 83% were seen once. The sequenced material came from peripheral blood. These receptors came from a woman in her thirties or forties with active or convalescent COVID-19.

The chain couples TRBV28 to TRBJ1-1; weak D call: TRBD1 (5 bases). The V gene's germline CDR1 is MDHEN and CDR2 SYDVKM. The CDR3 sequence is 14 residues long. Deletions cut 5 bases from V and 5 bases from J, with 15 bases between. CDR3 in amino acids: CASSMGGLGTEAFF. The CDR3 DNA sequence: TGTGCCAGCAGTATGGGGGGTTTAGGGACTGAAGCTTTCTTT.

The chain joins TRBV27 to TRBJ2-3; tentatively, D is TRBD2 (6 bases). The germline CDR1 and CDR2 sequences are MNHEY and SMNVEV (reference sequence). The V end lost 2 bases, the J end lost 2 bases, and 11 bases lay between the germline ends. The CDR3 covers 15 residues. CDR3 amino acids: CASSLVGGTTDTQYF. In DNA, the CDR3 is TGTGCCAGCAGTTTAGTCGGGGGAACCACAGATACGCAGTATTTT.

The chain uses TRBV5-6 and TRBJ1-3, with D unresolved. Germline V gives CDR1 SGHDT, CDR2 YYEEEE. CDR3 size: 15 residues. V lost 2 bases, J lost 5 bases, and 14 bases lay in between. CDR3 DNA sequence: TGTGCCAGCAGCTTTAACGGGGAGGTTAGAAACACCATATATTTT. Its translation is CASSFNGEVRNTIYF.

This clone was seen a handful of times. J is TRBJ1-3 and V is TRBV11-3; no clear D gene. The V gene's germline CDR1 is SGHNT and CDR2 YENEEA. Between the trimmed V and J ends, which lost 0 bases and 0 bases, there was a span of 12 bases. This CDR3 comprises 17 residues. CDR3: CASSLEVGRYSGNTIYF. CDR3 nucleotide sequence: TGTGCCAGCAGCTTAGAGGTGGGCAGGTACTCTGGAAACACCATATATTTT.

CDR3: CASSVGQGYTGELFF. CDR3 nucleotide sequence: TGTGCCAGCAGCGTAGGGCAGGGCTACACCGGGGAGCTGTTTTTT. The chain employs TRBV9 and TRBJ2-2; a possible D gene is TRBD1 (5 bases). The germline V and J ends were trimmed by 0 bases and 3 bases, with 9 bases remaining between them. The CDR3 spans 15 residues. Germline CDR1 reads SGDLS; CDR2 reads YYNGEE. Supplemented by reference TRBV9 and TRBJ2-2, the full variable domain reads DSGVTQTPKHLITATGQRVTLRCSPRSGDLSVYWYQQSLDQGLQFLIQYYNGEERAKGNILERFSAQQFPDLHSELNLSSLELGDSALYFCASSVGQGYTGELFFGEGSRLTVL.

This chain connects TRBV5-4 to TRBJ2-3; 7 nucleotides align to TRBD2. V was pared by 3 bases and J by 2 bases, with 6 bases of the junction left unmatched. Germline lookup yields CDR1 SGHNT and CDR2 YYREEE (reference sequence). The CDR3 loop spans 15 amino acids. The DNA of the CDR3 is TGTGCCAGCAGCTCAGGCGGGGGAGACACAGATACGCAGTATTTT. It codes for CASSSGGGDTDTQYF.

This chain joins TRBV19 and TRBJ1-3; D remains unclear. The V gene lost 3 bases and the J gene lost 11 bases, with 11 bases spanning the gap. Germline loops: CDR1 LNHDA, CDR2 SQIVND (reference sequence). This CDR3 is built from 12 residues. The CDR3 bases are TGTGCCAGTAGTATGGGCAGCATCGCCATATATTTT. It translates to CASSMGSIAIYF.

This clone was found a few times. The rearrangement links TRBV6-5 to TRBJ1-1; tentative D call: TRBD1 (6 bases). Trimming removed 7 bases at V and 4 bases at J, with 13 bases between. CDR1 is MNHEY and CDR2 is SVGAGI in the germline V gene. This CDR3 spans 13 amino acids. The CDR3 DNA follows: TGTGCCAGCACCGAGTCAGGGGCCACTGAAGCTTTCTTT. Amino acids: CASTESGATEAFF.

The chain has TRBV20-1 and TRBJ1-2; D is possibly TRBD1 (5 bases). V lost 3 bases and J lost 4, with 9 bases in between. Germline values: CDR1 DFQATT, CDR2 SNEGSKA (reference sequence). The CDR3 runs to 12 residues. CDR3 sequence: CSASGGGYGYTF. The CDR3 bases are TGCAGTGCTAGTGGGGGGGGCTATGGCTACACCTTC.

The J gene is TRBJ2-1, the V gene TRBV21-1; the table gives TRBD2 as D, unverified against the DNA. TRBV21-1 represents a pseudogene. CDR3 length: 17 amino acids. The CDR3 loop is CASSIRTSLPLGDEQFF. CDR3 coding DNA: TGTGCCAGCAGCATACGGACTAGCCTGCCCCTGGGCGATGAGCAGTTCTTC.

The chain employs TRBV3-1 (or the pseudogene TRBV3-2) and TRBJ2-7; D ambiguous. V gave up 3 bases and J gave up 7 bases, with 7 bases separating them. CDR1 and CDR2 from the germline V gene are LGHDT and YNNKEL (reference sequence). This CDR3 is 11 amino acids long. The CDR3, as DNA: TGTGCCAGCAGCCAGACAACTGAGCAGTACTTC. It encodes CASSQTTEQYF.

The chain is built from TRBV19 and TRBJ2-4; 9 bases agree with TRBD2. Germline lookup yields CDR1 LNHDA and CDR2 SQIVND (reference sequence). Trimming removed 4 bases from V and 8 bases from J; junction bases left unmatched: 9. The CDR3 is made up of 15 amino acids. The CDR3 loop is CASSTPDAGGYIQYF. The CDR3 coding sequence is TGTGCCAGTAGTACGCCCGACGCGGGAGGGTACATTCAGTACTTC.

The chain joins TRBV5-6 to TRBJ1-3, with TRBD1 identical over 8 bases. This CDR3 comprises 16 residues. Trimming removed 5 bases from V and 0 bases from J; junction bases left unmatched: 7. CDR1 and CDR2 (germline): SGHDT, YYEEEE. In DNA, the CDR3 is TGTGCCAGCAGTTTTTTCGACAGGGGCTCTGGAAACACCATATATTTT. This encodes CASSFFDRGSGNTIYF.

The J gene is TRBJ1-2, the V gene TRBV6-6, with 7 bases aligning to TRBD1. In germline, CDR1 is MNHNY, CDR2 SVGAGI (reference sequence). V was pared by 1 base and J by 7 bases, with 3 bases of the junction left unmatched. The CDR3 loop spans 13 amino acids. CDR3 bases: TGTGCCAGCAGTTACTTTACAGGGGTTGGCTACACCTTC. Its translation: CASSYFTGVGYTF.

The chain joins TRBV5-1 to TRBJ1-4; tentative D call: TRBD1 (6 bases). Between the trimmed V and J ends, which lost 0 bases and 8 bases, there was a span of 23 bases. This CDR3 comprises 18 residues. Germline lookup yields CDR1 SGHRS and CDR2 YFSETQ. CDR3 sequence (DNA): TGCGCCAGCAGCTTGGAGCTCACAGGGTCGGCAGTTGGAGAAAAACTGTTTTTT. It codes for CASSLELTGSAVGEKLFF.

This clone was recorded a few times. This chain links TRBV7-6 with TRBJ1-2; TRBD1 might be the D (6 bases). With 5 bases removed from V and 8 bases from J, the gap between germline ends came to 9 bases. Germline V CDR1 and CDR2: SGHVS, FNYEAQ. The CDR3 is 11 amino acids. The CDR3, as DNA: TGTGCCAGCAGCCCAGGGGTCGGCTACACCTTC. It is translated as CASSPGVGYTF.

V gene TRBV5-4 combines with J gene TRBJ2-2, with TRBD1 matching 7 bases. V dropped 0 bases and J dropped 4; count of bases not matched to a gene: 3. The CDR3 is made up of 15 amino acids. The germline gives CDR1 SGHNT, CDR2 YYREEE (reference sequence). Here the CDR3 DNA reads TGTGCCAGCAGCTTGGAATCAGGGGGCACCGGGGAGCTGTTTTTT. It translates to CASSLESGGTGELFF.

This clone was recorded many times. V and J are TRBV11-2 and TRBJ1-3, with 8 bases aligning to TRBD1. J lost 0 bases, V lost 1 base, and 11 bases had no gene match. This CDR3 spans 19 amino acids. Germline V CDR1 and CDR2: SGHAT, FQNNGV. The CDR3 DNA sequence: TGTGCCAGCAGCTTAGGTCCCGGGACAGGTGTCCTCTCTGGAAACACCATATATTTT. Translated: CASSLGPGTGVLSGNTIYF.

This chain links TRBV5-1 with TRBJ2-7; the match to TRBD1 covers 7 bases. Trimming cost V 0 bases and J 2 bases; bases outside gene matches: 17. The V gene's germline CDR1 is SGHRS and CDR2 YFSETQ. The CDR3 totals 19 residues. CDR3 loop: CASSLAGQAITRGTYEQYF. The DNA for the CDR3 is TGCGCCAGCAGCTTGGCTGGACAGGCTATCACACGGGGAACCTACGAGCAGTACTTC.

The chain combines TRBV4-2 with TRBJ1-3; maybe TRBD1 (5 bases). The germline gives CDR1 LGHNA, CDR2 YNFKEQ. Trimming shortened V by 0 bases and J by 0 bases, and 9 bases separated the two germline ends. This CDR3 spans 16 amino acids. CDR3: CASSQERQNSGNTIYF. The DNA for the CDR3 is TGTGCCAGCAGCCAAGAGAGACAGAACTCTGGAAACACCATATATTTT.

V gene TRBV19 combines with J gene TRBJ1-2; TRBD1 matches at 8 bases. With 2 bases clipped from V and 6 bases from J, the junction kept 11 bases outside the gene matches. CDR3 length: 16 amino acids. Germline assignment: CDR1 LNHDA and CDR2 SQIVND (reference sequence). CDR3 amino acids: CASSITRTGYFDGYTF. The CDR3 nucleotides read TGTGCCAGTAGTATAACTCGGACAGGGTACTTTGATGGCTACACCTTC.

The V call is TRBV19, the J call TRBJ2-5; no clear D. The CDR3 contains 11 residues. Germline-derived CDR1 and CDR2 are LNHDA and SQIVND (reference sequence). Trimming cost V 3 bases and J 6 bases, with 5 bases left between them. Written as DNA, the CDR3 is TGTGCCAGTAGTATTGGCCAGACCCAGTACTTC. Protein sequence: CASSIGQTQYF.

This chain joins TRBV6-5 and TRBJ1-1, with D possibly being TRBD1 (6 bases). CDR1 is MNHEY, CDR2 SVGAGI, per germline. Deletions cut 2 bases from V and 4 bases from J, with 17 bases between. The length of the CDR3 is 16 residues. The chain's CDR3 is CASSYPQGKDGTEAFF. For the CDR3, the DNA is TGTGCCAGCAGTTACCCTCAGGGGAAGGACGGCACTGAAGCTTTCTTT.

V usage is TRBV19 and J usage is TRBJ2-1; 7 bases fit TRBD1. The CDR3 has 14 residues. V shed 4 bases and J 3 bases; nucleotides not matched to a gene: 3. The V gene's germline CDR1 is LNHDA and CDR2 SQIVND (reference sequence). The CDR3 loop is CASSKRDSYNEQFF. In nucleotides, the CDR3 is TGTGCCAGTAGTAAAAGGGACAGCTACAATGAGCAGTTCTTC.

The chain's CDR3 is CASRAKDPGGTEAFF. CDR3 nucleotide sequence: TGTGCCAGCAGGGCCAAGGACCCTGGAGGCACTGAAGCTTTCTTT. This chain uses TRBV2 with TRBJ1-1; no reliable D call. With 6 bases removed from V and 4 bases from J, the gap between germline ends came to 18 bases. Germline CDR1 and CDR2: SNHLY and FYNNEI. The CDR3 loop spans 15 amino acids.